These 3 T cell receptor beta chains share one sample of origin, sequenced in a study of Graves' ophthalmopathy and Graves' hyperthyroidism (dated by TCRdb to 2016 to 2019). These reads were obtained on an Illumina HiSeq 2000. TCR beta CDR3 regions were amplified from RNA transcripts for repertoire sequencing. HTBI primers and the Qiagen OneStep RT-PCR kit were used in a first-round RT-PCR, which was followed by a second-round multiplex PCR, size selection and purification. TCRdb reprocessed the public reads (quality trimming at Q25 with fastp, clone calling with MiXCR) and kept in-frame beta chains. Records with the same CDR3 protein are collapsed into one entry carrying the most frequent genes and DNA. The sample contains almost 750,000 distinct CDR3 sequences, approximately 40% of them found a single time. Less than 55% of the sample rests with the top ten. The sequenced sample consisted of peripheral blood. The receptors originated from an adult man with Graves' ophthalmopathy.

This rearrangement joins TRBV10-3 to TRBJ2-7; maybe TRBD1 (6 bases). Germline V gene sequence: CDR1 ENHRY, CDR2 SYGVKD. CDR3 length: 14 amino acids. V was shortened by 6 bases and J by 4 bases, with 16 bases between the two germline ends. The chain's CDR3 is CAISLSGTLYEQYF. In nucleotides, the CDR3 is TGTGCCATCAGCCTGTCAGGGACACTTTACGAGCAGTACTTC.

This clonotype was counted only a few times. The chain links TRBV20-1 to TRBJ2-5; D remains unclear. The CDR3 spans 13 residues. Trimming removed 3 bases at V and 1 base at J, with 9 bases between. Germline V gives CDR1 DFQATT, CDR2 SNEGSKA (reference sequence). In DNA form, the CDR3 reads TGCAGTGCTAGTGGGCTAGGCCAAGAGACCCAGTACTTC. Its translation is CSASGLGQETQYF.

In its sample, this clonotype was seen a few times. Possible read error: a much larger clone is one base away. V gene TRBV5-1 combines with J gene TRBJ1-2, with 9 bases that match TRBD1. V was pared by 0 bases and J by 2 bases, with 8 bases of the junction left unmatched. CDR3 size: 17 residues. Germline CDR1 SGHRS, CDR2 YFSETQ. The CDR3 reads CASSLDAQGARNYGYTF. The DNA of the CDR3 is TGCGCCAGCAGCTTGGACGCACAGGGGGCGCGGAACTATGGCTACACCTTC.